These 21 T cell receptor beta chains share one sample of origin, sequenced in a study of cytomegalovirus exposure and HLA in healthy donors. PCR used 60 Vbeta primers and 13 Jbeta primers. The assay was immunoSEQ multiplex PCR, and TCRdb's table has in-frame clones only and misses some. Seen here are approximately 190,000 clones, 70% to 85% observed once, and the top ten hold 0.098%. The specimen was PBMCs. These receptors were taken from a boy between 2 and 10 years old in good health and CMV-seronegative.

This clone was detected a few times. V is TRBV2 and J is TRBJ1-2, with 7 bases lining up with TRBD1. Germline V lookup: CDR1 SNHLY, CDR2 FYNNEI. This CDR3 is 13 amino acids long. Trimming removed 3 bases from V and 4 bases from J; junction bases left unmatched: 2. The CDR3 here is CASSEGQTYGYTF. The CDR3, as DNA: TGTGCCAGCAGTGAGGGACAGACCTATGGCTACACCTTC.

The chain is built from TRBV7-2 and TRBJ2-1, with a tentative D call TRBD2 (6 bases). This CDR3 has 14 residues. Deletions cut 1 base from V and 9 bases from J, with 13 bases between. The germline V gene encodes CDR1 SGHTA and CDR2 FQGNSA. The DNA of the CDR3 is TGTGCCAGCAGCTTAGGGGGCGGGGTCAGTGAGCAGTTCTTC. Translated, it gives CASSLGGGVSEQFF.

The chain combines TRBV6-6 with TRBJ1-6, with D perhaps matching TRBD1 (6 bases). V lost 7 bases, J lost 13 bases, and 23 bases lay in between. The CDR3 has 15 amino acids. Germline-derived CDR1 and CDR2 are MNHNY and SVGAGI (reference sequence). The DNA of the CDR3 is TGTGCCAGCACCTGGCCCGGACAGACCCCTACCCCCCTCCACTTT. It translates to CASTWPGQTPTPLHF.

The J gene is TRBJ2-3, the V gene TRBV10-3; 10 nucleotides match TRBD2. The CDR3 is 17 amino acids. Germline trimming cut 3 bases from V and 9 bases from J; bases unmatched to any gene: 15. Looked up from germline, CDR1 is ENHRY and CDR2 is SYGVKD. The CDR3 bases are TGTGCCATCAGTGATTCCCTCAAGCGGGGGGGCCTGGTGACGCAGTATTTT. Protein product: CAISDSLKRGGLVTQYF.

V usage is TRBV7-9 and J usage is TRBJ2-1; 9 bases are a match to TRBD1. The CDR3 sequence is 16 residues long. Trimming took 5 bases from V and 3 from J; bases not matched to a gene: 8. Germline V lookup: CDR1 SEHNR, CDR2 FQNEAQ (reference sequence). The CDR3 sequence: CASSKPGQGSYNEQFF. The CDR3 nucleotides are TGTGCCAGCAGCAAACCGGGACAGGGAAGCTACAATGAGCAGTTCTTC.

The gene calls are TRBV4-2 and TRBJ2-6, with 8 nucleotides matching TRBD1. CDR3 length: 19 residues. Germline CDR1 reads LGHNA; CDR2 reads YNFKEQ. J lost 3 bases, V lost 0 bases, and 10 bases had no gene match. CDR3 DNA: TGTGCCAGCAGCCAAGATCCGGGCCCAGGGGGCGTTGGGGCCAACGTCCTGACTTTC. It is translated as CASSQDPGPGGVGANVLTF.

This clone was seen just once. V usage is TRBV4-3 and J usage is TRBJ2-1; 7 nucleotides agree with TRBD1. V lost 0 bases, J lost 0 bases, and 5 bases stayed unmatched. This CDR3 has 17 amino acids. Per the germline V gene, CDR1 is LGHNA and CDR2 is YSLEER. The CDR3 sequence is CASSQDLTGSSYNEQFF. CDR3 bases: TGCGCCAGCAGCCAAGATTTGACAGGGAGCTCCTACAATGAGCAGTTCTTC.

This clone was picked up one time. The CDR3, as DNA: TGCGCCAGCAGCCCTATACAGGGGAGGGAGACCCAGTACTTC. Translation gives CASSPIQGRETQYF. V gene TRBV5-1 combines with J gene TRBJ2-5, with D possibly TRBD1 on 7 matching bases. The germline V and J ends were trimmed by 4 bases and 5 bases, with 15 bases remaining between them. This CDR3 comprises 14 residues. The germline gives CDR1 SGHRS, CDR2 YFSETQ.

This CDR3 reads CASQGSSYNSPLHF. The CDR3 DNA is TGTGCCAGCCAGGGGAGCTCCTATAATTCACCCCTCCACTTT. This chain uses TRBV18 with TRBJ1-6; D is perhaps TRBD1 (6 bases). V was clipped by 8 bases and J by 0 bases, with 8 bases between them. The CDR3 is made up of 14 amino acids. CDR1 and CDR2 from the germline V gene are KGHSH and LQKENI.

J is TRBJ2-1 and V is TRBV19; D may be TRBD2 (6 bases). Germline V lookup: CDR1 LNHDA, CDR2 SQIVND (reference sequence). The CDR3 has 13 amino acids. V shed 3 bases and J shed 8 bases, with 11 bases lying between them. The CDR3 is CASSMTSFYEQFF. As DNA, the CDR3 is TGTGCCAGTAGTATGACTAGTTTCTATGAGCAGTTCTTC.

The chain has TRBV6-1 and TRBJ2-3; TRBD2 matches at 9 bases. Looked up from germline, CDR1 is MNHNS and CDR2 is SASEGT. V dropped 4 bases and J dropped 3; count of bases not matched to a gene: 5. This CDR3 has 15 residues. Written as DNA, the CDR3 is TGTGCCAGCAGTGTTACTAGCGGGTGGACAGATACGCAGTATTTT. As protein: CASSVTSGWTDTQYF.

The chain links TRBV13 to TRBJ2-5; 11 bases match TRBD2. The closer fit of TRBJ2-7 to the DNA end suggests the J call may be wrong. In germline, CDR1 is PRHDT, CDR2 FYEKMQ (reference sequence). The CDR3 loop spans 13 amino acids. The CDR3 DNA reads as TGTGCCAGCAGGCTAGCGGGGGGCTACGAGCAGTACTTC. Translation: CASRLAGGYEQYF.

The chain uses TRBV2 and TRBJ1-1; tentative D call: TRBD1 (5 bases). In germline, CDR1 is SNHLY, CDR2 FYNNEI. This CDR3 has 14 amino acids. V shed 6 bases and J shed 6 bases, with 17 bases lying between them. The CDR3 here is CASSAGQVRAEAFF. The CDR3 DNA follows: TGTGCCAGCAGCGCCGGACAAGTCAGGGCTGAAGCTTTCTTT.

This clone was seen only a few times. The V call is TRBV6-5, the J call TRBJ2-1; weak D call: TRBD1 (5 bases). Germline values: CDR1 MNHEY, CDR2 SVGAGI. V lost 4 bases and J 5 bases, leaving 15 bases between the germline ends. The CDR3 is 15 residues long. DNA of the CDR3: TGTGCCAGCAGTTCACAATCAGGGTTCGACAATGAGCAGTTCTTC. Protein sequence: CASSSQSGFDNEQFF.

CDR3 loop: CASSVDNDYGYTF. The DNA for the CDR3 is TGTGCCAGCAGTGTCGACAACGACTATGGCTACACCTTC. This sequence joins TRBV6-1 and TRBJ1-2; D uncertain. Germline V gene data show CDR1 as MNHNS and CDR2 as SASEGT. The CDR3 has 13 amino acids. V was pared by 4 bases and J by 3 bases, with 9 bases between.

The V gene is TRBV7-2, the J gene TRBJ2-5; TRBD1 agrees at 9 bases. Germline CDR1 is SGHTA and CDR2 is FQGNSA. The CDR3 spans 16 residues. Trimming took 5 bases from V and 2 from J; bases not matched to a gene: 9. In nucleotides, the CDR3 is TGTGCCAGCAGCCGGGACAGGGAGGGAGTACAAGAGACCCAGTACTTC. It translates to CASSRDREGVQETQYF.

The chain is built from TRBV5-6 and TRBJ1-2; tentatively, D is TRBD1 (6 bases). Germline lookup yields CDR1 SGHDT and CDR2 YYEEEE. The CDR3 covers 15 residues. With 1 base removed from V and 6 bases from J, the gap between germline ends came to 16 bases. The CDR3 loop is CASSLPQGIGDGYTF. The DNA of the CDR3 is TGTGCCAGCAGCTTGCCCCAGGGGATAGGGGATGGCTACACCTTC.

The chain couples TRBV5-3 to TRBJ1-6, with TRBD1 as a possible D gene (5 bases). TRBV5-3 qualifies as an ORF whose function is uncertain. V lost 2 bases and J lost 9, with 12 bases in between. CDR3 length: 14 residues. The DNA for the CDR3 is TGTGCCAGAAGCTTCGGGGGGAGAGGTTCACCCCTCCACTTT. It is translated as CARSFGGRGSPLHF.

This clone showed up just a few times. V is TRBV21-1 and J is TRBJ1-3. TRBV21-1 is listed as a pseudogene. The CDR3 runs 14 residues. Here the CDR3 DNA reads TGTGCCAGCAGCCCTATCGGTTATGAAAACACCATATATTTT. Translation gives CASSPIGYENTIYF.

The chain is built from TRBV9 and TRBJ2-6, with D maybe TRBD1 (5 bases). The ends were cut back, 0 bases at V and 2 bases at J, with 18 bases in the middle. The CDR3 loop spans 19 amino acids. Germline CDR1 reads SGDLS; CDR2 reads YYNGEE. The CDR3 is CASSVGPAGYGAGANVLTF. The CDR3 coding sequence is TGTGCCAGCAGCGTAGGTCCGGCAGGGTACGGTGCTGGGGCCAACGTCCTGACTTTC. The entire variable domain, with the rest obtained from reference TRBV9 and TRBJ2-6, is as follows: DSGVTQTPKHLITATGQRVTLRCSPRSGDLSVYWYQQSLDQGLQFLIQYYNGEERAKGNILERFSAQQFPDLHSELNLSSLELGDSALYFCASSVGPAGYGAGANVLTFGAGSRLTVL.

This chain joins TRBV4-2 and TRBJ1-4, with D perhaps matching TRBD1 (6 bases). The CDR3 covers 15 residues. Germline V lookup: CDR1 LGHNA, CDR2 YNFKEQ. V was cut by 1 base and J by 7 bases, with 13 bases left in between. CDR3 nucleotides: TGTGCCAGCAGCCAAGTGGGGGGGGCCGGTGAAAAACTGTTTTTT. The encoded protein is CASSQVGGAGEKLFF.